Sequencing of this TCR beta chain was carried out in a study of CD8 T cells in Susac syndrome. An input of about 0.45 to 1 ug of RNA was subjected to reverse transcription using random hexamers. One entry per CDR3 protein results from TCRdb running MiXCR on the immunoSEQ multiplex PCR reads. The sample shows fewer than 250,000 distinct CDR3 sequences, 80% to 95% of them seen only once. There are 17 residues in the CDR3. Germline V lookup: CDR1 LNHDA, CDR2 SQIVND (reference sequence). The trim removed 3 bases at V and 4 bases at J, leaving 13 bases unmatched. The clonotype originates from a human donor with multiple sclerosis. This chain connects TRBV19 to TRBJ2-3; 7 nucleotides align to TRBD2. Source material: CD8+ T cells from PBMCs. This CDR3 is CASSILFGRENSDTQYF. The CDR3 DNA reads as TGTGCCAGTAGTATTCTCTTTGGGCGGGAGAACTCAGATACGCAGTATTTT.